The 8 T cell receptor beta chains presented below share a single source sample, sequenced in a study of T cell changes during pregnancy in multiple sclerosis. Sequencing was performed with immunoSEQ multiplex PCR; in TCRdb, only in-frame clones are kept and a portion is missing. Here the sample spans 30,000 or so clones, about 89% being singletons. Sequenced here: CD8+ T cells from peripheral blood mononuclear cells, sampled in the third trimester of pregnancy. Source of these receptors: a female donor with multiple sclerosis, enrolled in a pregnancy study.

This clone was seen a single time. The CDR3 here is CASSFPTSGQDTQYF. The DNA of the CDR3 is TGTGCCAGCAGCTTTCCGACTAGCGGGCAAGATACGCAGTATTTT. The chain joins TRBV7-9 to TRBJ2-3, with TRBD2 matching 10 bases. V dropped 3 bases and J dropped 5; count of bases not matched to a gene: 5. CDR1 is SEHNR, CDR2 FQNEAQ, per germline (reference sequence). The CDR3 consists of 15 residues.

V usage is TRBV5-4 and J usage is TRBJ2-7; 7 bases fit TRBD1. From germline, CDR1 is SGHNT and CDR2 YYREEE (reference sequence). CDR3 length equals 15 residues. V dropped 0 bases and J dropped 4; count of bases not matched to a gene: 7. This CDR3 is CASSLEGGTAYEQYF. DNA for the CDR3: TGTGCCAGCAGCTTGGAAGGGGGCACGGCTTACGAGCAGTACTTC.

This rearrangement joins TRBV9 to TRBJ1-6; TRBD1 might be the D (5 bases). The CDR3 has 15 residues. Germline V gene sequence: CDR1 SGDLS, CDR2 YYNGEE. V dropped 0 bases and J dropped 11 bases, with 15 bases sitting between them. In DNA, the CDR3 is TGTGCCAGCAGCGTAGACGGCAGGGAAGACCCACCCCTCCACTTT. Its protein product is CASSVDGREDPPLHF.

The CDR3 nucleotides are TGTGCCAGCAGCCCCCGATCGGACAGCGACGATGAGCAGTTCTTC. Translated: CASSPRSDSDDEQFF. The chain has TRBV11-3 and TRBJ2-1; D possibly corresponds to TRBD1 (6 bases). CDR1 SGHNT and CDR2 YENEEA come from the germline V gene. The CDR3 consists of 15 residues. V was shortened by 5 bases and J by 8 bases, with 19 bases between the two germline ends.

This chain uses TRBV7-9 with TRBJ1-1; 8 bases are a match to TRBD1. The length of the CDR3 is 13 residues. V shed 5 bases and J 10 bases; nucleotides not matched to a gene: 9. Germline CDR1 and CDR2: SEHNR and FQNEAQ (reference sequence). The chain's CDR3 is CASSRPQGDGAFF. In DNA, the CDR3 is TGTGCCAGCAGCCGCCCACAGGGGGATGGAGCTTTCTTT.

This CDR3 reads CASSLHRRGGLETQYF. The CDR3 region has the DNA TGTGCCAGCAGCCTACACAGGCGGGGGGGTTTGGAGACCCAGTACTTC. V and J are TRBV7-9 and TRBJ2-5; the match to TRBD2 covers 9 bases. J was trimmed by 5 bases and V by 5 bases; bases with no gene match: 12. Germline assignment: CDR1 SEHNR and CDR2 FQNEAQ (reference sequence). The CDR3 spans 16 residues.

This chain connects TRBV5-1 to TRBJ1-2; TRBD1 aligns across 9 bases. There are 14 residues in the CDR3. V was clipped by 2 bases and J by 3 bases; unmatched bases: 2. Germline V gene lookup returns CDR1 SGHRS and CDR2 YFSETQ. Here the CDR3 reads CASSLQGADYGYTF. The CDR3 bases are TGCGCCAGCAGCTTACAGGGGGCCGACTATGGCTACACCTTC.

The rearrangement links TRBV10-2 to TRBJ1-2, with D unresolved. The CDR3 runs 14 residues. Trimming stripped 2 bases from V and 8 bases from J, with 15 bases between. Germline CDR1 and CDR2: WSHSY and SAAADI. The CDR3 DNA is TGCGCCAGCAGTGAGAGTATAGGGAGTTTGGGCTACACCTTC. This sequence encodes CASSESIGSLGYTF.